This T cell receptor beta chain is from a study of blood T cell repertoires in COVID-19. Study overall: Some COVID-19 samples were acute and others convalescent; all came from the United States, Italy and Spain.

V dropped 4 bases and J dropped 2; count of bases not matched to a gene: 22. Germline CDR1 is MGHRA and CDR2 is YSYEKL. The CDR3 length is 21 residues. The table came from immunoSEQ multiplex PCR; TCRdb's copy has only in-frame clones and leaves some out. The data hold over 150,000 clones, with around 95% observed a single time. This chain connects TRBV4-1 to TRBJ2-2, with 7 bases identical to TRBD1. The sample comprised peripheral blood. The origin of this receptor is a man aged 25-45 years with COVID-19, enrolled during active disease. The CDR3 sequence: CASSREMVPGQSKSNTGELFF. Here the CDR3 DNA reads TGCGCCAGCAGCCGAGAGATGGTTCCGGGACAGTCTAAATCCAACACCGGGGAGCTGTTTTTT.